This T cell receptor (beta chain) was profiled in a study of a mutant IDH1 vaccine in newly diagnosed glioma. Study background: Most had both radiotherapy and temozolomide beforehand; others had only one.

Time point defined: baseline, week 1 (first vaccination visit). The treatment denotes: pre-vaccination baseline after standard-of-care therapy. The astrocytomas were IDH1-mutant, ATRX-negative, and WHO grade 3 or 4. Germline CDR1 reads MNHEY; CDR2 reads SVGAGI. V was trimmed by 8 bases and J by 2 bases, leaving 12 bases between them. CDR3 length equals 13 residues. In regard to this clone: Antigen specificity is unknown.

The repertoire was sequenced with immunoSEQ multiplex PCR; TCRdb's copy has only in-frame clones and lacks some. Of roughly 34,000 clones in the sample, around 80% were seen once. Whole-study findings and limits: Seemingly, top peripheral T cell clonotype changes bore no relation to pseudoprogression. Among all patients, vaccine-induced immune responses occurred in roughly 93%.

The V and J genes are TRBV6-5 and TRBJ2-5, with D maybe TRBD2 (6 bases). The specimen was peripheral blood mononuclear cells (PBMCs), collected from a glioma patient treated with radiotherapy, temozolomide or both. This clonotype originated in a man aged 45-65 years with glioma. Some clones in this sample may be carry-over from other donors' samples. The DNA of the CDR3 is TGTGCCAGCGGGCCGGGGGTTCAAGAGACCCAGTACTTC. Its protein product is CASGPGVQETQYF.